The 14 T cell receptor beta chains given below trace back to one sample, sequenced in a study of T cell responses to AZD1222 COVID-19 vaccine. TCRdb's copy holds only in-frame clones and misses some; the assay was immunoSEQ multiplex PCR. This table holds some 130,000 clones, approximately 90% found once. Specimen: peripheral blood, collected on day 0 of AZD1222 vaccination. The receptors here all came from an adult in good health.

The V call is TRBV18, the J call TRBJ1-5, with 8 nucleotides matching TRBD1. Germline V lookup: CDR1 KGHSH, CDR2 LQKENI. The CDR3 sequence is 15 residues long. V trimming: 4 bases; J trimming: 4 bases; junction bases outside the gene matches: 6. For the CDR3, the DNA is TGTGCCAGCTCACGCGACAGGGGCATTAATCAGCCCCAGCATTTT. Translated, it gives CASSRDRGINQPQHF. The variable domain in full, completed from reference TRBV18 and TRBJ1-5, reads NAGVMQNPRHLVRRRGQEARLRCSPMKGHSHVYWYRQLPEEGLKFMVYLQKENIIDESGMPKERFSAEFPKEGPSILRIQQVVRGDSAAYFCASSRDRGINQPQHFGDGTRLSIL.

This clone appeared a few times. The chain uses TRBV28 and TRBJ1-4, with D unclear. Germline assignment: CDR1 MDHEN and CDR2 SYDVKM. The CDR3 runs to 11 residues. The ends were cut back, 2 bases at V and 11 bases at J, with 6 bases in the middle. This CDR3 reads CASSLVGKLFF. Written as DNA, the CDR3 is TGTGCCAGCAGTTTAGTAGGGAAACTGTTTTTT.

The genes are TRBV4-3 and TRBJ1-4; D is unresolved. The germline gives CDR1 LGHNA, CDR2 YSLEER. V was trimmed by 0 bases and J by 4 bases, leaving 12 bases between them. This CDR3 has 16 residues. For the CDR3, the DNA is TGCGCCAGCAGCCAAGATTTGGGCGGGTATAATGAAAAACTGTTTTTT. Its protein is CASSQDLGGYNEKLFF.

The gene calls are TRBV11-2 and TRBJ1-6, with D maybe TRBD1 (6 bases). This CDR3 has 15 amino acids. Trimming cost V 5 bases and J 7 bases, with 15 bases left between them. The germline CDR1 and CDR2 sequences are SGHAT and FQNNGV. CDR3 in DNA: TGTGCCAGCAGCCGTGGACAGAGTGTAAATTCACCCCTCCACTTT. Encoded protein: CASSRGQSVNSPLHF.

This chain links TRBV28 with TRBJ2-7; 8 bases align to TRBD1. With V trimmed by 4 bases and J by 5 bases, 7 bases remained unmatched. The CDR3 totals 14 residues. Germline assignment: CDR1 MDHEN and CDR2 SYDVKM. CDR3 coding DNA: TGTGCCAGCAGTTCTATCCTGACAGGGGACGAGCAGTACTTC. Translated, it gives CASSSILTGDEQYF.

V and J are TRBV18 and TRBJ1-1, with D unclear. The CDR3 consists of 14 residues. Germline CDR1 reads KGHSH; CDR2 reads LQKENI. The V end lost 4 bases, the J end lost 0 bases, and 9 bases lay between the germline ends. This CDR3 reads CASSLRELNTEAFF. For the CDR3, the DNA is TGTGCCAGCTCACTACGGGAATTGAACACTGAAGCTTTCTTT.

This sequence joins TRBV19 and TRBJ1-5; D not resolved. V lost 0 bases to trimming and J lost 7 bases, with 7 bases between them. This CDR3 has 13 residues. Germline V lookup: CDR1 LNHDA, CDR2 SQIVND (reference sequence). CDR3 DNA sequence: TGTGCCAGTAGTATAGACGGGATACAGCCCCAGCATTTT. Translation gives CASSIDGIQPQHF.

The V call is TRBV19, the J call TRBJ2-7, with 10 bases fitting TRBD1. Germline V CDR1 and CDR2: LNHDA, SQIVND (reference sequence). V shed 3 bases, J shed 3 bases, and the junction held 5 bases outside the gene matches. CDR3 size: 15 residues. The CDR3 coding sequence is TGTGCCAGTAGTATGTCCGGGACAGGGGACTACGAGCAGTACTTC. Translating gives CASSMSGTGDYEQYF.

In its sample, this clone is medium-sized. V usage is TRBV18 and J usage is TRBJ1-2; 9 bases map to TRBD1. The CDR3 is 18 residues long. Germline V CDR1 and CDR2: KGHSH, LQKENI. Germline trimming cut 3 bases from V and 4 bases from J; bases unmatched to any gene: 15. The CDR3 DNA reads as TGTGCCAGCTCACCGTCAAGACAGGGGGTGTCCGCCCTCTATGGCTACACCTTC. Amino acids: CASSPSRQGVSALYGYTF.

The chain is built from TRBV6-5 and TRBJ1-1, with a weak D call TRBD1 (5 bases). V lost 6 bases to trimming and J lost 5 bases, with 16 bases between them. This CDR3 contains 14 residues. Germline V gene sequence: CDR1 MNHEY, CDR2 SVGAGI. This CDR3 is CASRAGQRGTEAFF. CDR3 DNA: TGTGCCAGCAGGGCAGGGCAACGGGGGACTGAAGCTTTCTTT.

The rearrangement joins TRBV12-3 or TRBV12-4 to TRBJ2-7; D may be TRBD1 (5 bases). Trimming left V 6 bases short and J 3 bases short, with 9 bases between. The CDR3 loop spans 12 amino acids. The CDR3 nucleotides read TGTGCCAGCAGCTCGACAGTCTACGAGCAGTACTTC. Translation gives CASSSTVYEQYF.

This chain's CDR3 is CASSLASPQYF. The CDR3 DNA reads as TGTGCCAGCAGTTTAGCCAGTCCCCAGTACTTC. The chain links TRBV2 to TRBJ2-5; D gene uncertain. Germline values: CDR1 SNHLY, CDR2 FYNNEI. V lost 5 bases and J lost 9, with 10 bases in between. This CDR3 has 11 amino acids.

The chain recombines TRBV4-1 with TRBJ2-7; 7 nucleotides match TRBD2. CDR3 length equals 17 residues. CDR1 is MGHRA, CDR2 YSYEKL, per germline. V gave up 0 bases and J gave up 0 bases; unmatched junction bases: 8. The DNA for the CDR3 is TGCGCCAGCAGCCAAGACGGGACTACGGTGAGCTCCTACGAGCAGTACTTC. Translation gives CASSQDGTTVSSYEQYF.

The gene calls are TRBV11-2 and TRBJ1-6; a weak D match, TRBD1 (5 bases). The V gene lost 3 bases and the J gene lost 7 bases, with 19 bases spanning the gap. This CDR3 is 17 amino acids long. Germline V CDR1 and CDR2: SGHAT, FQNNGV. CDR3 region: CASSFSVWGRDNSPLHF. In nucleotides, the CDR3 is TGTGCCAGCAGCTTCTCTGTGTGGGGCAGGGACAATTCACCCCTCCACTTT.